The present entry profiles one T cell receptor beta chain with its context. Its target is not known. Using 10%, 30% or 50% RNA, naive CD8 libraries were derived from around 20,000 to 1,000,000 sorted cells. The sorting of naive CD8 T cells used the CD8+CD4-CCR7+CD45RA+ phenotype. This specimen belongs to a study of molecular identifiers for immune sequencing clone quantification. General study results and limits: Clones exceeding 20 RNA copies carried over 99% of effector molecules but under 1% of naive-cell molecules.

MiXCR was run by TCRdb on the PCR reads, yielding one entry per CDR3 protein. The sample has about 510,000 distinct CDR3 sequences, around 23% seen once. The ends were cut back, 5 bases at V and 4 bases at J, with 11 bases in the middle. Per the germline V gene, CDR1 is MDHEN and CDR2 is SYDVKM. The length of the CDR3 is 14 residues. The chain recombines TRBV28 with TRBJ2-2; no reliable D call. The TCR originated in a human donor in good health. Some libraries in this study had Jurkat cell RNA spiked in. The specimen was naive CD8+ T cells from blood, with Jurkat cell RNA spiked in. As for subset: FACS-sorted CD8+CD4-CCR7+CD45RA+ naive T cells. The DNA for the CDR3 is TGTGCCAGCAGTCTAGGGCCTTCCACCGGGGAGCTGTTTTTT. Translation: CASSLGPSTGELFF.